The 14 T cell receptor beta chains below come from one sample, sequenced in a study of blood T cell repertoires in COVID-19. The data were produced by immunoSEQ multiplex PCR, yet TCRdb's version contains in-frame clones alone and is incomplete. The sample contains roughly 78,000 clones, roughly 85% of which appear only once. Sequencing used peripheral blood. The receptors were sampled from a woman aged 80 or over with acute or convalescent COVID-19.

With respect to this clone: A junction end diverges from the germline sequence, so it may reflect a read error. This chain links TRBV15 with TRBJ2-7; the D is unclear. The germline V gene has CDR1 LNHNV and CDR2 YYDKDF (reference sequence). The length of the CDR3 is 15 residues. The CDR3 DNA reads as TGTGCCACCAGCAGAGATTTGGCAGGCTCCCACGAGCAGTACTTC. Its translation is CATSRDLAGSHEQYF.

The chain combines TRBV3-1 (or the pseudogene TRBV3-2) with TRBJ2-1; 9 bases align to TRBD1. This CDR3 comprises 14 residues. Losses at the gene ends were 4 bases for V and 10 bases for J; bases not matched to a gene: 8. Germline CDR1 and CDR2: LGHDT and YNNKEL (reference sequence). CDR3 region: CASSLGTGSFEQFF. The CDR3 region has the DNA TGTGCCAGCAGCCTGGGGACAGGGTCGTTCGAGCAGTTCTTC.

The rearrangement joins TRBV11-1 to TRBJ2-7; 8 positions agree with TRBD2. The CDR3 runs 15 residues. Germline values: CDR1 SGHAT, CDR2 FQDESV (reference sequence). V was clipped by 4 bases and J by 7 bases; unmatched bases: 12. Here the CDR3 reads CASSSPGLDVPEQYF. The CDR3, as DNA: TGTGCCAGCAGCTCCCCGGGACTAGATGTCCCTGAGCAGTACTTC.

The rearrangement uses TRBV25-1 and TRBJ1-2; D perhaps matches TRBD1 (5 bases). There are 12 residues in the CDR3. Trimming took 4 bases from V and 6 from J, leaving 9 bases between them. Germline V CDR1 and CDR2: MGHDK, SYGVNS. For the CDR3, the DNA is TGTGCCAGCAGTGGACAGAGTCATGGCTACACCTTC. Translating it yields CASSGQSHGYTF.

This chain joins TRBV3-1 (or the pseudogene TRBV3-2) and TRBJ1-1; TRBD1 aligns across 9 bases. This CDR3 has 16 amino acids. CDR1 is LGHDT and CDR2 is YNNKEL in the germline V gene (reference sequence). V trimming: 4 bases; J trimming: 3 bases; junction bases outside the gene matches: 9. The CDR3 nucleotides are TGTGCCAGCAGCCTCCGGACAGGGGATCGTGACACTGAAGCTTTCTTT. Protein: CASSLRTGDRDTEAFF.

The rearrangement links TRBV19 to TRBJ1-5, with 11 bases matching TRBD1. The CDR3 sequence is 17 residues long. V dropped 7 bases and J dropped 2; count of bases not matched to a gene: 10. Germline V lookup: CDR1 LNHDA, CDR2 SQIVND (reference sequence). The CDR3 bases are TGTGCCAGTAATCAAAAGGACAGGGGGCCCGGCAATCAGCCCCAGCATTTT. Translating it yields CASNQKDRGPGNQPQHF.

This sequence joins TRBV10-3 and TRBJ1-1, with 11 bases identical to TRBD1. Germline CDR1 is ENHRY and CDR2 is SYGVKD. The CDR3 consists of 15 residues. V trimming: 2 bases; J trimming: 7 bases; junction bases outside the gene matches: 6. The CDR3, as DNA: TGTGCCATCAGTGAGACGGGACAGGGGGTGGTTGAAGCTTTCTTT. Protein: CAISETGQGVVEAFF.

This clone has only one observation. CDR3 DNA sequence: TGTGCCAGTAGTTCCGCAGACAGGGGGCTGACCGGGGAGCTGTTTTTT. This encodes CASSSADRGLTGELFF. This chain links TRBV19 with TRBJ2-2; 10 bases align to TRBD1. From germline, CDR1 is LNHDA and CDR2 SQIVND (reference sequence). V shed 5 bases and J 5 bases; nucleotides not matched to a gene: 8. The CDR3 is made up of 16 amino acids. Combining the CDR3 with reference TRBV19 and TRBJ2-2 gives the whole variable domain DGGITQSPKYLFRKEGQNVTLSCEQNLNHDAMYWYRQDPGQGLRLIYYSQIVNDFQKGDIAEGYSVSREKKESFPLTVTSAQKNPTAFYLCASSSADRGLTGELFFGEGSRLTVL.

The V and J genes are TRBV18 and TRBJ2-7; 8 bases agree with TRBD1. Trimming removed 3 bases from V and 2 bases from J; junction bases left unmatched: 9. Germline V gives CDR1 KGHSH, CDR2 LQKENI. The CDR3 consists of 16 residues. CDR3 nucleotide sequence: TGTGCCAGCTCACCTGCAGTTGGACAGGGACCCTACGAGCAGTACTTC. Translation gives CASSPAVGQGPYEQYF.

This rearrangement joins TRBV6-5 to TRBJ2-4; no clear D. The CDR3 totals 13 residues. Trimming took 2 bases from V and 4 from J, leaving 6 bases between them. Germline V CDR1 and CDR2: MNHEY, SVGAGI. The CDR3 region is CASSYGRKNIQYF. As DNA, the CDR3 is TGTGCCAGCAGTTACGGCAGAAAAAACATTCAGTACTTC.

The DNA of the CDR3 is TGTGCCAGCTCACCTGGGACAGCGGGCCACGAGCAGTACTTC. It translates to CASSPGTAGHEQYF. V is TRBV18 and J is TRBJ2-7, with D perhaps TRBD1 (7 bases). V was trimmed by 3 bases and J by 5 bases, leaving 14 bases between them. Germline V lookup: CDR1 KGHSH, CDR2 LQKENI. The CDR3 is 14 residues long.

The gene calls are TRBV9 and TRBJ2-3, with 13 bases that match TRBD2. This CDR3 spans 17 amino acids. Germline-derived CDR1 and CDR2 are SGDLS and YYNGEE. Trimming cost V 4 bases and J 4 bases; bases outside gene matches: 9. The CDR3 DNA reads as TGTGCCAGCAGCAGACTAGCGGGAGGTGTGAGTGCAGATACGCAGTATTTT. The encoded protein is CASSRLAGGVSADTQYF.

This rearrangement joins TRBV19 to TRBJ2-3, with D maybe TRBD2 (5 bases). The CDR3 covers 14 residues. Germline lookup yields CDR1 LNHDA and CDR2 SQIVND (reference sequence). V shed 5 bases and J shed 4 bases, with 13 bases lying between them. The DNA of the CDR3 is TGTGCCAGTAGTTCGACCCTAGCCCCAGATACGCAGTATTTT. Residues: CASSSTLAPDTQYF.

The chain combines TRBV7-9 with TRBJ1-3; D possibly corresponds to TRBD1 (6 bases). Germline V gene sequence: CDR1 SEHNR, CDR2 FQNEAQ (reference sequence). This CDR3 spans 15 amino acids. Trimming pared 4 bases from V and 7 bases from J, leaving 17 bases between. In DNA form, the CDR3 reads TGTGCCAGCAGCTCAACCAAAGGACAGCCTAACACCATATATTTT. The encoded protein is CASSSTKGQPNTIYF.